These 19 T cell receptor beta chains were sequenced from one sample in a study of T cell repertoires in cytomegalovirus infection (dated by TCRdb to the late 2010s). TCRdb names Illumina HiSeq 1500 as the instrument used. The raw public reads went through TCRdb reprocessing: fastp at Q25, MiXCR clone calling, in-frame beta chains kept. One record per CDR3 amino acid sequence lists the most common genes and DNA. Within this sample are some 800,000 distinct CDR3 sequences, with about 30% of them counted one time only. Around 12% of the sample is held by the ten biggest clonotypes. The treatment or condition tag for this specimen amounts to: in vitro stimulation with specific CMV peptide epitopes to enrich CMV-specific T cells. These receptors' targets are unknown. The sequences come from cultured CD8+ T cells from PBMCs, collected from culture after CMV antigen stimulation. The receptors derive from a human donor in good health (CMV status not recorded). Some clones in this sample may be carry-over from other donors' samples.

In this sample, this clonotype turned up a few times. The rearrangement links TRBV6-1 to TRBJ2-7, with 9 bases that match TRBD1. The germline CDR1 and CDR2 sequences are MNHNS and SASEGT. This CDR3 spans 13 amino acids. With 4 bases clipped from V and 4 bases from J, the junction kept 2 bases outside the gene matches. The CDR3 loop reads CASSVDRGYEQYF. In nucleotides, the CDR3 is TGTGCCAGCAGTGTGGACAGGGGTTACGAGCAGTACTTC.

This chain connects TRBV19 to TRBJ1-1, with D unclear. The CDR3 is 13 residues long. Germline V gene lookup returns CDR1 LNHDA and CDR2 SQIVND (reference sequence). V was shortened by 9 bases and J by 4 bases, with 15 bases between the two germline ends. The CDR3 DNA sequence: TGTGCCAGCAGCCCCGATGGGAGCACTGAAGCTTTCTTT. The encoded protein is CASSPDGSTEAFF.

V is TRBV9 and J is TRBJ1-2; no definite D call. The CDR3 spans 12 residues. CDR1 is SGDLS, CDR2 YYNGEE, per germline. V dropped 6 bases and J dropped 3 bases, with 9 bases sitting between them. The CDR3 is CASNHPYYGYTF. CDR3 nucleotide sequence: TGTGCCAGCAACCACCCCTACTATGGCTACACCTTC.

This clonotype was recorded a few times. This chain connects TRBV7-9 to TRBJ2-5; 7 bases are shared with TRBD1. V gave up 5 bases and J gave up 5 bases; unmatched junction bases: 11. The CDR3 sequence is 15 residues long. Germline V gene lookup returns CDR1 SEHNR and CDR2 FQNEAQ (reference sequence). CDR3: CASSHALGQRETQYF. CDR3 coding DNA: TGTGCCAGCAGCCACGCGCTGGGACAGCGGGAGACCCAGTACTTC.

The sample holds a few counts of this clonotype. V and J are TRBV3-1 and TRBJ2-1, with TRBD2 matching 12 bases. CDR1 and CDR2 (germline): LGHDT, YNNKEL (reference sequence). The CDR3 totals 20 residues. V shed 4 bases and J 0 bases; nucleotides not matched to a gene: 13. The CDR3 sequence: CASSPWTSGEATYSYNEQFF. DNA for the CDR3: TGTGCCAGCAGCCCCTGGACTAGCGGGGAAGCCACGTACTCCTACAATGAGCAGTTCTTC.

This clonotype was observed a few times. This sequence joins TRBV6-1 and TRBJ2-7; D is unresolved. The CDR3 runs to 14 residues. Trimming removed 1 base from V and 2 bases from J, with 9 bases in between. Germline V gene sequence: CDR1 MNHNS, CDR2 SASEGT. The DNA for the CDR3 is TGTGCCAGCAGTGAAGACAGACACACCTACGAGCAGTACTTC. Its protein product is CASSEDRHTYEQYF.

The chain combines TRBV28 with TRBJ2-1, with D possibly called TRBD1 or TRBD2 (6 bases each). CDR1 MDHEN and CDR2 SYDVKM come from the germline V gene. V gave up 3 bases and J gave up 8 bases, with 11 bases separating them. The CDR3 totals 13 residues. The CDR3 region has the DNA TGTGCCAGCAGTTTCGTCGGGGGCGATGAGCAGTTCTTC. Residues: CASSFVGGDEQFF.

The CDR3 loop is CASSQDLGDSSYEQYF. The CDR3 DNA reads TGTGCCAGCAGCCAAGATCTAGGGGACAGCTCCTACGAGCAGTACTTC. V is TRBV4-2 and J is TRBJ2-7, with 7 bases lining up with TRBD1. J lost 0 bases, V lost 0 bases, and 5 bases had no gene match. This CDR3 has 16 residues. Germline CDR1 reads LGHNA; CDR2 reads YNFKEQ.

The chain recombines TRBV12-3 or TRBV12-4 with TRBJ1-4; weak D call: TRBD1 (6 bases). The V end was cut by 3 bases, the J end by 0 bases, with 14 bases between. The CDR3 consists of 17 residues. The CDR3 protein is CASSFDRRNATNEKLFF. The CDR3 bases are TGTGCCAGCAGTTTCGACAGGAGAAATGCAACTAATGAAAAACTGTTTTTT.

In its sample, this clonotype was seen many times. This sequence joins TRBV7-8 and TRBJ1-1; a possible D gene is TRBD1 (5 bases). The germline V and J ends were trimmed by 3 bases and 0 bases, with 8 bases remaining between them. The CDR3 contains 14 residues. CDR1 is SGHVS and CDR2 is FQNEAQ in the germline V gene. As DNA, the CDR3 is TGTGCCAGCAGCTTTGACAGCTTGAACACTGAAGCTTTCTTT. Protein product: CASSFDSLNTEAFF. Full variable domain (outside the CDR3, taken from reference TRBV7-8 and TRBJ1-1): GAGVSQSPRYKVAKRGQDVALRCDPISGHVSLFWYQQALGQGPEFLTYFQNEAQLDKSGLPSDRFFAERPEGSVSTLKIQRTQQEDSAVYLCASSFDSLNTEAFFGQGTRLTVV.

This clonotype was seen a few times. This rearrangement joins TRBV6-5 to TRBJ1-1; a possible D gene is TRBD1 (6 bases). The CDR3 runs 18 residues. Germline values: CDR1 MNHEY, CDR2 SVGAGI. Trimming took 3 bases from V and 7 from J, leaving 27 bases between them. The CDR3 DNA sequence: TGTGCCAGCAGTTATTTATACCGGGGCCGGGGACACGGCGGTGAAGCTTTCTTT. Protein: CASSYLYRGRGHGGEAFF.

The genes are TRBV6-1 and TRBJ2-7; 7 nucleotides line up with TRBD1. Germline CDR1 and CDR2: MNHNS and SASEGT. V shed 3 bases, J shed 0 bases, and the junction held 11 bases outside the gene matches. The CDR3 consists of 17 residues. The CDR3 bases are TGTGCCAGCAGTGAGGGCCATTGGACAGGTATCTCCTACGAGCAGTACTTC. Its translation: CASSEGHWTGISYEQYF.

This chain uses TRBV4-1 with TRBJ2-5, with TRBD1 matching 9 bases. Germline V gene lookup returns CDR1 MGHRA and CDR2 YSYEKL. This CDR3 contains 16 residues. The V gene end was trimmed by 4 bases and the J gene end by 5 bases; junction bases not matched to a gene: 11. In DNA form, the CDR3 reads TGCGCCAGCAGCCTTCTCCCGGGACAGGGCAGGGAGACCCAGTACTTC. It specifies CASSLLPGQGRETQYF.

This clonotype came up a few times. The chain is built from TRBV27 and TRBJ2-1, with 7 bases matching TRBD2. There are 15 residues in the CDR3. V shed 7 bases, J shed 0 bases, and the junction held 6 bases outside the gene matches. Germline lookup yields CDR1 MNHEY and CDR2 SMNVEV (reference sequence). CDR3 in DNA: TGTGCCAGCACTTTGGGGGGGGACTCCTACAATGAGCAGTTCTTC. Its protein product is CASTLGGDSYNEQFF.

This clonotype showed up many times. The CDR3 DNA is TGTGCCAGCAGCTTGGGCGGCCAGACACACTATGGCTACACCTTC. Residues: CASSLGGQTHYGYTF. The chain uses TRBV7-9 and TRBJ1-2; D not resolved. CDR1 is SEHNR and CDR2 is FQNEAQ in the germline V gene (reference sequence). V shed 3 bases and J shed 3 bases, with 14 bases lying between them. The CDR3 is 15 amino acids.

This chain joins TRBV19 and TRBJ2-2, with a weak D call TRBD1 (5 bases). V was cut by 0 bases and J by 4 bases, with 15 bases left in between. The CDR3 sequence is 17 residues long. Per germline, CDR1 LNHDA and CDR2 SQIVND (reference sequence). The CDR3 is CASSIEGGRALTGELFF. In DNA, the CDR3 is TGTGCCAGTAGTATAGAGGGCGGCAGGGCCCTCACCGGGGAGCTGTTTTTT.

The chain employs TRBV18 and TRBJ1-2; D may be TRBD1 (5 bases). V lost 6 bases to trimming and J lost 2 bases, with 13 bases between them. The CDR3 is 14 amino acids. CDR1 and CDR2 from the germline V gene are KGHSH and LQKENI. The CDR3 region is CASSPRDGNYGYTF. The CDR3 DNA follows: TGTGCCAGCTCGCCCCGGGACGGCAACTATGGCTACACCTTC. Supplemented by reference TRBV18 and TRBJ1-2, the full variable domain reads NAGVMQNPRHLVRRRGQEARLRCSPMKGHSHVYWYRQLPEEGLKFMVYLQKENIIDESGMPKERFSAEFPKEGPSILRIQQVVRGDSAAYFCASSPRDGNYGYTFGSGTRLTVV.

This chain connects TRBV3-1 to TRBJ2-1; tentatively, D is TRBD2 (5 bases). Germline values: CDR1 LGHDT, CDR2 YNNKEL (reference sequence). The CDR3 consists of 16 residues. Trimming left V 1 base short and J 0 bases short, with 10 bases between. This CDR3 reads CASSQGLASSYNEQFF. The CDR3 coding sequence is TGTGCCAGCAGCCAAGGTCTAGCCAGCTCCTACAATGAGCAGTTCTTC.

In its sample, this clonotype was seen a few times. CDR3 protein: CASSFPGLAGDTDTQYF. The CDR3 DNA is TGTGCCAGCAGCTTCCCGGGACTAGCGGGGGACACAGATACGCAGTATTTT. The chain carries TRBV7-6 and TRBJ2-3, with 14 bases identical to TRBD2. The J segment lost 2 bases and the V segment lost 3 bases, leaving 4 bases of the junction unmatched. CDR1 SGHVS and CDR2 FNYEAQ come from the germline V gene. This CDR3 has 17 residues.